The 18 T cell receptor beta chains below all came from one sample that was sequenced in a study of T-cell memory formation after mild COVID-19 (dated by TCRdb to about 2021). Libraries were prepared through 5' RACE. The sequencing machine was an Illumina NovaSeq 6000. TCRdb passed the public sequencing reads through fastp at Q25 and MiXCR, retaining productive beta sequences. Every entry covers one CDR3 protein and lists the most common genes and DNA from its rows. The sample profile shows 350,000 to 500,000 distinct CDR3 sequences; roughly 18% of them were found once. Around a fifth of the sample belongs to the ten largest clones. The sequenced sample consisted of PBMCs or a T cell subset sorted from them (not recorded which). These receptors came from a man aged 18 to 35 who had mild COVID-19 (a few samples of this study predate the infection). The sample titles of this study are shuffled in the database, so cell type and time point are left out; the donor was told from shared clones.

The J gene is TRBJ2-7, the V gene TRBV6-1; tentatively, D is TRBD1 or TRBD2 (5 bases each). CDR1 is MNHNS, CDR2 SASEGT, per germline. The CDR3 contains 13 residues. V shed 5 bases and J shed 10 bases, with 18 bases lying between them. CDR3 protein: CASSTIQVPGQYV. The CDR3 nucleotides read TGTGCCAGCAGTACCATACAGGTACCGGGACAGTACGTC.

Only a few counts were recorded for this clonotype. The chain recombines TRBV7-9 with TRBJ2-3; D possibly corresponds to TRBD1 (6 bases). Trimming took 5 bases from V and 0 from J, leaving 15 bases between them. The CDR3 extends over 16 amino acids. Germline assignment: CDR1 SEHNR and CDR2 FQNEAQ (reference sequence). This chain's CDR3 is CASSDRRALSTDTQYF. In nucleotides, the CDR3 is TGTGCCAGCAGCGACAGGAGAGCTCTAAGCACAGATACGCAGTATTTT. The complete variable domain, with remaining parts taken from reference TRBV7-9 and TRBJ2-3, reads DTGVSQNPRHKITKRGQNVTFRCDPISEHNRLYWYRQTLGQGPEFLTYFQNEAQLEKSRLLSDRFSAERPKGSFSTLEIQRTEQGDSAMYLCASSDRRALSTDTQYFGPGTRLTVL.

This clonotype was seen a few times. V usage is TRBV7-2 and J usage is TRBJ1-6; D may be TRBD1 (6 bases). The V gene's germline CDR1 is SGHTA and CDR2 FQGNSA. Trimming removed 1 base from V and 10 bases from J, with 14 bases in between. There are 15 residues in the CDR3. The CDR3 bases are TGTGCCAGCAGCTTAGTGGCAGGGGTAGGATCACCCCTCCACTTT. It translates to CASSLVAGVGSPLHF.

This clonotype has more than one count but fewer than ten. The V gene is TRBV19, the J gene TRBJ2-2; maybe TRBD2 (5 bases). The CDR3 is made up of 17 amino acids. The V end lost 6 bases, the J end lost 0 bases, and 17 bases lay between the germline ends. Germline loops: CDR1 LNHDA, CDR2 SQIVND (reference sequence). The CDR3 DNA reads as TGTGCCAGTAGAGACCCGACGGGAAAAACGAACACCGGGGAGCTGTTTTTT. It translates to CASRDPTGKTNTGELFF.

This rearrangement joins TRBV9 to TRBJ1-2; 7 bases fit TRBD1. J was trimmed by 7 bases and V by 3 bases; bases with no gene match: 9. The CDR3 consists of 14 residues. Germline V gene lookup returns CDR1 SGDLS and CDR2 YYNGEE. The CDR3 sequence: CASSGRQGGFGYTF. As DNA, the CDR3 is TGTGCCAGCAGCGGTCGACAGGGTGGTTTTGGCTACACCTTC.

Turning to this clonotype: A much larger clone differs by one base, so this may be a read error. The chain employs TRBV4-1 and TRBJ1-1; no clear D gene. From germline, CDR1 is MGHRA and CDR2 YSYEKL. Trimming pared 0 bases from V and 1 base from J, leaving 6 bases between. The CDR3 has 14 residues. The CDR3 bases are TGCGCCAGCAGCCAAGATAAGGGGAACACTGAAGCTTTCTTT. It translates to CASSQDKGNTEAFF.

The CDR3 reads CASSSLTDNEQFF. In nucleotides, the CDR3 is TGTGCCAGCAGTTCGCTGACGGACAATGAGCAGTTCTTC. V usage is TRBV27 and J usage is TRBJ2-1; D unclear. The length of the CDR3 is 13 residues. Per germline, CDR1 MNHEY and CDR2 SMNVEV (reference sequence). V lost 4 bases, J lost 5 bases, and 9 bases lay in between.

The CDR3 bases are TGTGCCAGCAGTTATTGGCAGGGAAGGTATGGCTACACCTTC. It translates to CASSYWQGRYGYTF. The rearrangement joins TRBV5-8 to TRBJ1-2; possibly TRBD1 for D (5 bases). The CDR3 consists of 14 residues. Germline V CDR1 and CDR2: SGHTS, YDEGEE. Trimming pared 5 bases from V and 5 bases from J, leaving 16 bases between. Complete variable domain (other parts from reference TRBV5-8 and TRBJ1-2): EAGVTQSPTHLIKTRGQQATLRCSPISGHTSVYWYQQALGLGLQFLLWYDEGEERNRGNFPPRFSGRQFPNYSSELNVNALELEDSALYLCASSYWQGRYGYTFGSGTRLTVV.

The sample holds a few counts of this clonotype. The V call is TRBV4-2, the J call TRBJ2-5; 7 nucleotides align to TRBD2. Germline CDR1 LGHNA, CDR2 YNFKEQ. The J segment lost 4 bases and the V segment lost 4 bases, leaving 6 bases of the junction unmatched. This CDR3 contains 14 residues. The CDR3 is CASSPNGGTETQYF. CDR3 sequence (DNA): TGTGCCAGCAGCCCCAACGGGGGGACAGAGACCCAGTACTTC.

This clonotype was seen a handful of times. This chain uses TRBV12-3 or TRBV12-4 with TRBJ1-3, with D uncertain. Trimming took 1 base from V and 0 from J, leaving 7 bases between them. The CDR3 spans 15 residues. This CDR3 is CASSLGGTSGNTIYF. In DNA form, the CDR3 reads TGTGCCAGCAGTTTAGGGGGAACCTCTGGAAACACCATATATTTT.

In this sample, this clonotype turned up many times. The chain carries TRBV7-9 and TRBJ2-1; TRBD1 or TRBD2 may be the D gene (6 bases each). The germline V gene has CDR1 SEHNR and CDR2 FQNEAQ (reference sequence). The CDR3 is made up of 16 amino acids. Trimming shortened V by 0 bases and J by 0 bases, and 9 bases separated the two germline ends. CDR3 region: CASSLAGGRSYNEQFF. For the CDR3, the DNA is TGTGCCAGCAGCTTAGCGGGGGGCCGCTCCTACAATGAGCAGTTCTTC.

This clonotype has just a few counts. The chain is built from TRBV2 and TRBJ2-1; 7 bases agree with TRBD1. Germline lookup yields CDR1 SNHLY and CDR2 FYNNEI. The V gene end was trimmed by 2 bases and the J gene end by 0 bases; junction bases not matched to a gene: 1. CDR3 size: 15 residues. The CDR3 is CASSENRGSYNEQFF. CDR3 coding DNA: TGTGCCAGCAGTGAAAACAGGGGCTCCTACAATGAGCAGTTCTTC. Full variable domain (rest looked up from reference TRBV2 and TRBJ2-1): EPEVTQTPSHQVTQMGQEVILRCVPISNHLYFYWYRQILGQKVEFLVSFYNNEISEKSEIFDDQFSVERPDGSNFTLKIRSTKLEDSAMYFCASSENRGSYNEQFFGPGTRLTVL.

The chain recombines TRBV5-6 with TRBJ2-7; D remains unclear. The CDR3 covers 15 residues. Germline V gene lookup returns CDR1 SGHDT and CDR2 YYEEEE. Trimming removed 4 bases at V and 0 bases at J, with 14 bases between. In nucleotides, the CDR3 is TGTGCCAGCAGCCACCTGCAGAGGAGCTCCTACGAGCAGTACTTC. Amino acids: CASSHLQRSSYEQYF.

This clonotype was found a few times. V gene TRBV5-1 combines with J gene TRBJ2-5, with D possibly matching TRBD1 (6 bases). V lost 4 bases and J 5 bases, leaving 18 bases between the germline ends. Looked up from germline, CDR1 is SGHRS and CDR2 is YFSETQ. This CDR3 is built from 15 residues. The CDR3 nucleotides read TGCGCCAGCAGCCCCCCTTCAGGGGATAAGGAGACCCAGTACTTC. Translated, it gives CASSPPSGDKETQYF.

CDR3 sequence: CASSPRVTNTEAFF. In nucleotides, the CDR3 is TGTGCCAGCAGCCCGAGGGTGACGAACACTGAAGCTTTCTTT. This chain uses TRBV7-8 with TRBJ1-1; no clear D gene. The CDR3 length is 14 residues. Trimming pared 5 bases from V and 1 base from J, leaving 11 bases between. Germline CDR1 and CDR2: SGHVS and FQNEAQ. The complete variable domain, with remaining parts taken from reference TRBV7-8 and TRBJ1-1, reads GAGVSQSPRYKVAKRGQDVALRCDPISGHVSLFWYQQALGQGPEFLTYFQNEAQLDKSGLPSDRFFAERPEGSVSTLKIQRTQQEDSAVYLCASSPRVTNTEAFFGQGTRLTVV.

This clonotype occurred once. The CDR3 loop reads CASSQARIQETQYF. DNA for the CDR3: TGTGCCAGCAGCCAGGCACGGATCCAAGAGACCCAGTACTTC. The gene calls are TRBV2 and TRBJ2-5, with no clear D. The CDR3 sequence is 14 residues long. Between the trimmed V and J ends, which lost 6 bases and 1 base, there was a span of 12 bases. Per germline, CDR1 SNHLY and CDR2 FYNNEI.

This clonotype was counted a few times. The genes are TRBV7-9 and TRBJ1-2, with D perhaps matching TRBD1 (5 bases). This CDR3 is built from 13 residues. Trimming removed 1 base from V and 6 bases from J, with 9 bases in between. CDR1 is SEHNR, CDR2 FQNEAQ, per germline (reference sequence). The CDR3 DNA sequence: TGTGCCAGCAGCTTAGAGGGACTCCATGGCTACACCTTC. Translated: CASSLEGLHGYTF.

The gene calls are TRBV7-9 and TRBJ1-3; no definite D call. V was shortened by 1 base and J by 9 bases, with 16 bases between the two germline ends. The CDR3 consists of 15 residues. Germline V gives CDR1 SEHNR, CDR2 FQNEAQ (reference sequence). CDR3 in DNA: TGTGCCAGCAGCTTAGTAGCAGGCTCAGTTGGCACCATATATTTT. It yields the protein CASSLVAGSVGTIYF.